These 25 T cell receptor beta chains share one sample of origin, sequenced in a study of CD8+ T cells in alopecia areata. Treatment reported: oral pan-JAK inhibitor, 5-10 mg twice daily. As the sequencing template, cDNA was produced by extracting RNA and reverse transcribing it. Generated by immunoSEQ multiplex PCR, the TCRdb table keeps only in-frame clones and is missing some. The sample holds over 100,000 clones, around 56% seen once. The sequences come from CD4+ T cells sorted from blood, collected at week 4, from a patient treated with tofacitinib. The receptors originated from a human donor with alopecia areata.

The sample holds one count of this clone. The gene calls are TRBV30 and TRBJ1-2; TRBD1 might be the D (5 bases). This CDR3 region has 14 residues. The V and J ends lost 2 bases and 4 bases respectively, with 14 bases between them. Germline lookup yields CDR1 GTSNPN and CDR2 SVGIG (reference sequence). CDR3 nucleotide sequence: TGTGCCTGGAGTTTTGCCCGGGGGTCCTATGGCTACACCTTC. The encoded protein is CAWSFARGSYGYTF.

The genes are TRBV5-4 and TRBJ2-3; D ambiguous. The ends were cut back, 0 bases at V and 0 bases at J, with 5 bases in the middle. CDR1 and CDR2 from the germline V gene are SGHNT and YYREEE (reference sequence). The length of the CDR3 is 14 residues. CDR3 in amino acids: CASSLEQSTDTQYF. CDR3 sequence (DNA): TGTGCCAGCAGCTTGGAACAGAGCACAGATACGCAGTATTTT.

This chain joins TRBV7-7 and TRBJ2-5; 9 nucleotides line up with TRBD1. This CDR3 is built from 16 residues. Unmatched junction bases numbered 12, after V lost 5 bases and J lost 5 bases. Germline V gives CDR1 SSHAT, CDR2 FNYEAQ (reference sequence). The CDR3 nucleotides are TGTGCCAGCAGCGATCTCTACAGGGGGCGAGGGGAGACCCAGTACTTC. This sequence encodes CASSDLYRGRGETQYF. Full variable domain (missing parts from reference TRBV7-7 and TRBJ2-5): GAGVSQSPRYKVTKRGQDVTLRCDPISSHATLYWYQQALGQGPEFLTYFNYEAQPDKSGLPSDRFSAERPEGSISTLTIQRTEQRDSAMYRCASSDLYRGRGETQYFGPGTRLLVL.

CDR3 in DNA: TGCGCCAGTACCCTGGATAGCGGGAGGGCCACAGATACGCAGTATTTT. Residues: CASTLDSGRATDTQYF. V and J are TRBV5-1 and TRBJ2-3; 11 nucleotides agree with TRBD2. Germline CDR1 reads SGHRS; CDR2 reads YFSETQ. This CDR3 has 16 amino acids. V lost 8 bases, J lost 2 bases, and 10 bases stayed unmatched.

The rearrangement joins TRBV7-2 to TRBJ2-7, with D unclear. Germline CDR1 SGHTA, CDR2 FQGNSA. The CDR3 has 15 amino acids. Trimming pared 4 bases from V and 0 bases from J, leaving 13 bases between. CDR3 region: CASSSQTAGSYEQYF. CDR3 nucleotides: TGTGCCAGCAGCTCCCAAACGGCTGGCTCCTACGAGCAGTACTTC.

The rearrangement uses TRBV29-1 and TRBJ1-1; the D gene is possibly TRBD1 (6 bases). V was pared by 5 bases and J by 9 bases, with 13 bases between. The CDR3 totals 11 residues. Germline loops: CDR1 SQVTM, CDR2 ANQGSEA. CDR3 coding DNA: TGCAGCGTTACCCACGGGACACAAGCTTTCTTT. Protein: CSVTHGTQAFF.

The J gene is TRBJ1-2, the V gene TRBV25-1; 7 bases line up with TRBD1. Germline trimming cut 10 bases from V and 3 bases from J; bases unmatched to any gene: 5. Germline V gives CDR1 MGHDK, CDR2 SYGVNS. CDR3 length: 12 residues. The CDR3 loop reads CATRQGDYGYTF. The CDR3 nucleotides read TGTGCCACCCGACAGGGAGACTATGGCTACACCTTC.

The J gene is TRBJ2-4, the V gene TRBV29-1; D remains ambiguous. CDR1 and CDR2 (germline): SQVTM, ANQGSEA. Trimming took off 5 bases at V and 8 bases at J, with 13 bases between the two ends. The CDR3 runs to 12 residues. The CDR3 spells CSVTHNQHIQYF. The DNA for the CDR3 is TGCAGCGTTACTCACAATCAACACATTCAGTACTTC.

The rearrangement joins TRBV2 to TRBJ2-7; the D is unclear. CDR1 is SNHLY and CDR2 is FYNNEI in the germline V gene. This CDR3 is built from 12 residues. V was shortened by 7 bases and J by 2 bases, with 9 bases between the two germline ends. The CDR3 sequence is CASTTDPYEQYF. DNA of the CDR3: TGTGCCAGCACGACGGATCCCTACGAGCAGTACTTC.

This clone was seen once. The chain is built from TRBV27 and TRBJ1-1; D gene unclear. This CDR3 spans 14 amino acids. Trimming stripped 6 bases from V and 4 bases from J, with 15 bases between. From germline, CDR1 is MNHEY and CDR2 SMNVEV (reference sequence). The CDR3 region has the DNA TGTGCCAGCAGGCCCTCCGGGTATGGCACTGAAGCTTTCTTT. This gives the protein CASRPSGYGTEAFF.

V is TRBV11-2 and J is TRBJ2-3, with D uncertain. The CDR3 sequence is 10 residues long. V was trimmed by 4 bases and J by 4 bases, leaving 0 bases between them. Germline V lookup: CDR1 SGHAT, CDR2 FQNNGV. As DNA, the CDR3 is TGTGCCAGCAGCTCAGATACGCAGTATTTT. As protein: CASSSDTQYF.

The V call is TRBV30, the J call TRBJ1-4; D remains ambiguous. Per germline, CDR1 GTSNPN and CDR2 SVGIG (reference sequence). V dropped 2 bases and J dropped 3 bases, with 10 bases sitting between them. This CDR3 has 14 amino acids. CDR3 in DNA: TGTGCCTGGAGTAAAGGGTTATCTAATGAAAAACTGTTTTTT. Translated: CAWSKGLSNEKLFF.

Concerning this clone: Because it lacks the conserved phenylalanine or tryptophan at the end, this CDR3 is likely a read error. It is unclear where the CDR3 begins or ends on the DNA, so no DNA is shown, and the CDR3 is as TCRdb lists it. The chain recombines TRBV30 with TRBJ1-2. The germline gives CDR1 GTSNPN, CDR2 SVGIG (reference sequence). With termini counted, the CDR3 has 13 amino acids. The CDR3 spells CAWSVLSSPEIGQ.

This clone has more than one count but fewer than ten. This chain links TRBV5-6 with TRBJ2-2; D is uncertain. The V gene's germline CDR1 is SGHDT and CDR2 YYEEEE. CDR3 length: 16 amino acids. Trimming took off 6 bases at V and 0 bases at J, with 15 bases between the two ends. The CDR3 DNA sequence: TGTGCCAGCAACAACGGGCCTAGATCGAACACCGGGGAGCTGTTTTTT. Amino acids: CASNNGPRSNTGELFF.

The sample holds a few counts of this clone. The chain joins TRBV19 to TRBJ2-2; no firm D call. The CDR3 is made up of 15 amino acids. Trimming cost V 7 bases and J 2 bases, with 14 bases left between them. CDR1 is LNHDA and CDR2 is SQIVND in the germline V gene (reference sequence). The CDR3 protein is CASTKRRPNTGELFF. In DNA, the CDR3 is TGTGCCAGTACAAAACGGAGACCAAACACCGGGGAGCTGTTTTTT.

The gene calls are TRBV5-1 and TRBJ1-2, with unresolved D. Germline V gene lookup returns CDR1 SGHRS and CDR2 YFSETQ. With 0 bases removed from V and 7 bases from J, the gap between germline ends came to 10 bases. The CDR3 has 13 amino acids. The CDR3 reads CASSLAGLSGYTF. The CDR3 DNA sequence: TGCGCCAGCAGCTTGGCCGGATTGAGTGGCTACACCTTC.

This chain links TRBV30 with TRBJ1-1; no definite D call. The CDR3 loop spans 14 amino acids. Trimming stripped 4 bases from V and 5 bases from J, with 17 bases between. CDR1 and CDR2 (germline): GTSNPN, SVGIG (reference sequence). The CDR3 sequence: CAWTTWPTGTEAFF. CDR3 DNA sequence: TGTGCCTGGACCACCTGGCCAACGGGGACTGAAGCTTTCTTT.

For this clone: Other DNA sequences from this sample encode an identical CDR3 as well. This rearrangement joins TRBV29-1 to TRBJ1-3; D not resolved. CDR3 length: 11 amino acids. In germline, CDR1 is SQVTM, CDR2 ANQGSEA. V was shortened by 3 bases and J by 3 bases, with 3 bases between the two germline ends. CDR3 in amino acids: CSVERGNTIYF. The CDR3 region has the DNA TGCAGCGTTGAGCGTGGAAACACCATATATTTT.

This chain links TRBV6-1 with TRBJ1-5, with 10 positions matching TRBD1. Germline V gene lookup returns CDR1 MNHNS and CDR2 SASEGT. This CDR3 region has 16 residues. With 4 bases clipped from V and 1 base from J, the junction kept 4 bases outside the gene matches. CDR3 coding DNA: TGTGCCAGCAGTGCTAGGACAGGGGGAAGCAATCAGCCCCAGCATTTT. Amino acid sequence: CASSARTGGSNQPQHF.

The chain uses TRBV30 and TRBJ1-5; 8 bases match TRBD1. Germline values: CDR1 GTSNPN, CDR2 SVGIG (reference sequence). V dropped 6 bases and J dropped 6; count of bases not matched to a gene: 4. The CDR3 loop spans 12 amino acids. CDR3 amino acids: CACSGGGQPQHF. CDR3 coding DNA: TGTGCCTGTTCAGGGGGCGGTCAGCCCCAGCATTTT.

This chain uses TRBV29-1 with TRBJ1-2; D remains unclear. CDR1 and CDR2 from the germline V gene are SQVTM and ANQGSEA. The CDR3 covers 12 residues. V was cut by 2 bases and J by 8 bases, with 12 bases left in between. The CDR3 is CSVEIGLPGYTF. For the CDR3, the DNA is TGCAGCGTTGAAATAGGTCTGCCCGGCTACACCTTC.

This clone occurred a few times. This rearrangement joins TRBV7-9 to TRBJ2-7; no clear D gene. V was pared by 6 bases and J by 3 bases, with 18 bases between. The CDR3 totals 15 residues. Germline CDR1 and CDR2: SEHNR and FQNEAQ (reference sequence). In DNA form, the CDR3 reads TGTGCCAGCAGTCCTGCTGTCGGCGGAAACTACGAGCAGTACTTC. It translates to CASSPAVGGNYEQYF.

This rearrangement joins TRBV30 to TRBJ2-3, with D possibly being TRBD1 (6 bases). This CDR3 contains 17 residues. Germline V gives CDR1 GTSNPN, CDR2 SVGIG (reference sequence). With 2 bases removed from V and 3 bases from J, the gap between germline ends came to 21 bases. CDR3 coding DNA: TGTGCCTGGAGTAAGAAGGACAGTCCGTTTGCGACAGATACGCAGTATTTT. Encoded protein: CAWSKKDSPFATDTQYF.

This clone showed up many times. Other DNA sequences of this sample code for an identical CDR3. The chain carries TRBV18 and TRBJ2-3, with D unresolved. This CDR3 contains 11 residues. Per germline, CDR1 KGHSH and CDR2 LQKENI. Between the trimmed V and J ends, which lost 1 base and 6 bases, there was a span of 2 bases. The CDR3 here is CASSPRDTQYF. CDR3 DNA: TGTGCCAGCTCACCACGGGATACGCAGTATTTT.

The chain couples TRBV29-1 to TRBJ2-5; the D gene is possibly TRBD1 (6 bases). Germline CDR1 SQVTM, CDR2 ANQGSEA. This CDR3 spans 13 amino acids. V lost 3 bases, J lost 2 bases, and 10 bases lay in between. Here the CDR3 reads CSVEGAVQETQYF. CDR3 coding DNA: TGCAGCGTTGAGGGGGCAGTACAAGAGACCCAGTACTTC.